One and the same sample provided the 15 T cell receptor beta chains below, sequenced in a study of cytomegalovirus exposure and HLA in healthy donors. Both 60 Vbeta primers and 13 Jbeta primers went into the PCR. The repertoire was sequenced with immunoSEQ multiplex PCR; TCRdb's copy has only in-frame clones and lacks some. Its listing shows fewer than 130,000 clones. Sequenced sample: PBMCs. Every receptor here comes from a man aged 50 or older in good health and CMV-seronegative.

The chain uses TRBV19 and TRBJ1-5; TRBD1 aligns across 7 bases. Germline CDR1 LNHDA, CDR2 SQIVND (reference sequence). Germline trimming cut 3 bases from V and 3 bases from J; bases unmatched to any gene: 5. This CDR3 is 15 amino acids long. The CDR3 DNA reads as TGTGCCAGTAGTATCTGGGGGACAGACAATCAGCCCCAGCATTTT. It codes for CASSIWGTDNQPQHF.

The chain links TRBV5-1 to TRBJ2-7, with 8 bases identical to TRBD1. J gave up 1 base and V 4 bases, and 4 bases lay outside the gene matches. Germline CDR1 and CDR2: SGHRS and YFSETQ. This CDR3 has 14 residues. The CDR3 region is CASSLQGGSYEQYF. In DNA, the CDR3 is TGCGCCAGCAGCCTACAGGGGGGATCCTACGAGCAGTACTTC.

The chain is built from TRBV5-4 and TRBJ1-1; maybe TRBD1 (5 bases). This CDR3 contains 14 residues. Germline V gene lookup returns CDR1 SGHNT and CDR2 YYREEE (reference sequence). The V end lost 2 bases, the J end lost 4 bases, and 12 bases lay between the germline ends. As DNA, the CDR3 is TGTGCCAGCAGCTTCAGGGAAGGTGGCACTGAAGCTTTCTTT. Protein sequence: CASSFREGGTEAFF.

V and J are TRBV19 and TRBJ2-2; D is possibly TRBD2 (5 bases). Per the germline V gene, CDR1 is LNHDA and CDR2 is SQIVND (reference sequence). The CDR3 is 14 residues long. V lost 6 bases, J lost 5 bases, and 13 bases lay in between. CDR3 sequence: CASRLPGFTGELFF. The CDR3 DNA is TGTGCCAGTAGACTGCCGGGGTTTACCGGGGAGCTGTTTTTT.

The chain has TRBV27 and TRBJ2-3, with D possibly being TRBD1 (6 bases). The CDR3 extends over 14 amino acids. Germline CDR1 reads MNHEY; CDR2 reads SMNVEV (reference sequence). V lost 6 bases and J lost 2, with 12 bases in between. In nucleotides, the CDR3 is TGTGCCAGCAGCCCAACAGGGCACACAGATACGCAGTATTTT. Its protein is CASSPTGHTDTQYF.

This chain uses TRBV25-1 with TRBJ2-1; D remains unclear. V was pared by 3 bases and J by 4 bases, with 13 bases between. CDR1 and CDR2 from the germline V gene are MGHDK and SYGVNS. This CDR3 contains 15 residues. CDR3 sequence (DNA): TGTGCCAGCAGTGATAGCAGTTTCGGGTACAATGAGCAGTTCTTC. Translated, it gives CASSDSSFGYNEQFF.

This chain connects TRBV29-1 to TRBJ2-7; D call uncertain. The CDR3 has 11 amino acids. Germline V gene data show CDR1 as SQVTM and CDR2 as ANQGSEA. Deletions cut 4 bases from V and 4 bases from J, with 8 bases between. The CDR3: CSVVGRYEQYF. CDR3 coding DNA: TGCAGCGTTGTAGGCAGGTACGAGCAGTACTTC.

Here the CDR3 reads CATSRDTSGSYEQYF. As DNA, the CDR3 is TGTGCCACCAGCAGAGATACTAGCGGGTCCTACGAGCAGTACTTC. The chain has TRBV15 and TRBJ2-7; 9 nucleotides line up with TRBD2. The CDR3 length is 15 residues. V lost 0 bases and J lost 1; bases outside the gene matches: 1. Germline loops: CDR1 LNHNV, CDR2 YYDKDF (reference sequence).

The CDR3 loop reads CASRRTGETEAFF. For the CDR3, the DNA is TGTGCCAGCAGGCGGACAGGGGAAACTGAAGCTTTCTTT. The rearrangement uses TRBV6-5 and TRBJ1-1; the match to TRBD1 covers 9 bases. Germline-derived CDR1 and CDR2 are MNHEY and SVGAGI. The CDR3 runs 13 residues. Trimming cost V 6 bases and J 5 bases; bases outside gene matches: 4.

The CDR3 loop reads CASSYGQGANYGYTF. The CDR3 DNA is TGTGCCAGCAGTTACGGACAGGGGGCTAACTATGGCTACACCTTC. The chain joins TRBV6-5 to TRBJ1-2; TRBD1 matches 10 bases. The germline CDR1 and CDR2 sequences are MNHEY and SVGAGI. Trimming cost V 2 bases and J 0 bases; bases outside gene matches: 0. CDR3 size: 15 residues.

The chain combines TRBV9 with TRBJ2-2, with a possible D match to TRBD2 (6 bases). The ends were cut back, 2 bases at V and 7 bases at J, with 9 bases in the middle. The germline V gene has CDR1 SGDLS and CDR2 YYNGEE. This CDR3 contains 13 residues. The CDR3 reads CASSVAGGGELFF. The CDR3 nucleotides read TGTGCCAGCAGCGTGGCCGGGGGCGGGGAGCTGTTTTTT.

V usage is TRBV2 and J usage is TRBJ1-2; 9 nucleotides line up with TRBD1. CDR1 and CDR2 from the germline V gene are SNHLY and FYNNEI. This CDR3 contains 15 residues. Trimming took 8 bases from V and 4 from J; bases not matched to a gene: 11. Here the CDR3 DNA reads TGTGCCAGCCTTGGTCCGGGACAGGGATTCTATGGCTACACCTTC. Translating it yields CASLGPGQGFYGYTF.

The chain combines TRBV7-9 with TRBJ1-3; D might be TRBD1 (6 bases). The CDR3 contains 16 residues. Germline V lookup: CDR1 SEHNR, CDR2 FQNEAQ (reference sequence). V was cut by 6 bases and J by 2 bases, with 17 bases left in between. CDR3 region: CASSSDRDTPGNTIYF. The CDR3 DNA sequence: TGTGCCAGCAGTTCGGACCGGGACACACCTGGAAACACCATATATTTT.

The chain joins TRBV7-2 to TRBJ2-7, with 10 bases fitting TRBD1. Germline CDR1 SGHTA, CDR2 FQGNSA. This CDR3 has 16 amino acids. The junction had 7 bases not matched to a gene; V was cut back by 4 bases and J by 1 base. The CDR3 DNA is TGTGCCAGCAGCTCACAGACAGGGGGCCTTTCCTACGAGCAGTACTTC. As protein: CASSSQTGGLSYEQYF.

V and J are TRBV19 and TRBJ1-1, with 8 positions matching TRBD1. Germline CDR1 is LNHDA and CDR2 is SQIVND (reference sequence). The CDR3 length is 14 residues. V was clipped by 7 bases and J by 5 bases; unmatched bases: 9. DNA of the CDR3: TGTGCCAGTATGGAGCGGACAGGGAAGACTGAAGCTTTCTTT. Protein: CASMERTGKTEAFF.